The 24 T cell receptor beta chains presented below share a single source sample, sequenced in a study of beta chain features in type 1 diabetes. The whole isolated RNA underwent reverse transcription, so sequencing captured expressed TCRB transcripts. Assay used: immunoSEQ multiplex PCR; TCRdb lists only in-frame clones, some missing. The sample yields 970,000 or so clones, 15% to 20% seen once. The sample taken for sequencing was naive CD4+ T cells from blood. The receptors originated from a woman aged 18-29 years in good health.

The rearrangement joins TRBV28 to TRBJ1-1, with D maybe TRBD1 (5 bases). Trimming pared 8 bases from V and 1 base from J, leaving 11 bases between. The CDR3 is made up of 13 amino acids. The germline V gene has CDR1 MDHEN and CDR2 SYDVKM. This CDR3 is CASGSGQNTEAFF. CDR3 coding DNA: TGTGCCAGCGGGTCAGGGCAGAACACTGAAGCTTTCTTT.

This sequence joins TRBV28 and TRBJ2-2; TRBD2 aligns across 9 bases. The germline V gene encodes CDR1 MDHEN and CDR2 SYDVKM. This CDR3 spans 16 amino acids. Trimming removed 10 bases from V and 4 bases from J; junction bases left unmatched: 13. The CDR3 spells CATGVGLAGSTGELFF. CDR3 in DNA: TGTGCCACCGGCGTGGGGCTAGCGGGATCCACCGGGGAGCTGTTTTTT.

This clone was counted between two and nine times. The chain couples TRBV19 to TRBJ1-2; D is undetermined. This CDR3 spans 11 amino acids. Trimming removed 6 bases from V and 6 bases from J, with 8 bases in between. The germline V gene encodes CDR1 LNHDA and CDR2 SQIVND (reference sequence). CDR3: CASRHGHGYTF. The CDR3 DNA reads TGTGCCAGTAGGCATGGGCATGGCTACACCTTC.

This clone has more than one count but fewer than ten. The chain carries TRBV4-1 and TRBJ1-5; D gene uncertain. Germline V gene sequence: CDR1 MGHRA, CDR2 YSYEKL. Trimming took 0 bases from V and 5 from J, leaving 14 bases between them. The CDR3 spans 16 residues. This chain's CDR3 is CASSQDTVRADQPQHF. The CDR3 region has the DNA TGCGCCAGCAGCCAAGATACGGTGAGGGCCGATCAGCCCCAGCATTTT.

This chain connects TRBV5-1 to TRBJ2-1, with 8 positions matching TRBD2. There are 13 residues in the CDR3. V lost 5 bases to trimming and J lost 6 bases; unmatched junction nucleotides: 4. Germline CDR1 SGHRS, CDR2 YFSETQ. The CDR3 is CASSPGGGNEQFF. The CDR3, as DNA: TGCGCCAGCAGTCCGGGAGGGGGCAATGAGCAGTTCTTC.

This clone has a handful of counts. The sample carries other DNA sequences with the same CDR3. J is TRBJ2-1 and V is TRBV5-1; 10 positions agree with TRBD2. Germline V gives CDR1 SGHRS, CDR2 YFSETQ. The CDR3 has 15 residues. Germline trimming cut 3 bases from V and 1 base from J; bases unmatched to any gene: 1. The CDR3 region has the DNA TGCGCCAGCAGCTCACTAGCGGGGTCCTACAATGAGCAGTTCTTC. Translation: CASSSLAGSYNEQFF.

The rearrangement joins TRBV6-6 to TRBJ2-5, with a weak D call TRBD2 (6 bases). The CDR3 is made up of 12 amino acids. The germline V gene encodes CDR1 MNHNY and CDR2 SVGAGI (reference sequence). V lost 2 bases to trimming and J lost 5 bases, with 6 bases between them. CDR3 residues: CASSYAGETQYF. The CDR3 region has the DNA TGTGCCAGCAGTTACGCGGGGGAGACCCAGTACTTC.

A few counts support this clone. J is TRBJ1-2 and V is TRBV2; no firm D call. Germline assignment: CDR1 SNHLY and CDR2 FYNNEI. The CDR3 loop spans 14 amino acids. Deletions cut 8 bases from V and 2 bases from J, with 15 bases between. This chain's CDR3 is CASVIRAANYGYTF. CDR3 coding DNA: TGTGCCAGCGTCATTCGGGCAGCGAACTATGGCTACACCTTC.

The chain links TRBV19 to TRBJ1-1; 7 nucleotides agree with TRBD1. V gave up 7 bases and J gave up 2 bases; unmatched junction bases: 7. CDR1 is LNHDA and CDR2 is SQIVND in the germline V gene (reference sequence). The CDR3 length is 14 residues. CDR3 region: CASTMDRSNTEAFF. The CDR3 coding sequence is TGTGCCAGTACTATGGACAGGTCCAACACTGAAGCTTTCTTT.

This clone was picked up a small number of times. The rearrangement links TRBV6-1 to TRBJ2-7; 9 bases line up with TRBD1. The CDR3 covers 12 residues. The ends lost 5 bases at V and 6 bases at J; junction bases unmatched: 2. Germline CDR1 reads MNHNS; CDR2 reads SASEGT. The CDR3 bases are TGTGCCAGCAGTTGGGACAGGGCCGAGCAGTACTTC. Translating gives CASSWDRAEQYF.

The chain links TRBV9 to TRBJ1-2; a weak D match, TRBD1 (6 bases). The germline V gene has CDR1 SGDLS and CDR2 YYNGEE. Between the trimmed V and J ends, which lost 3 bases and 4 bases, there was a span of 22 bases. The CDR3 is made up of 17 amino acids. The CDR3, as DNA: TGTGCCAGCAGCGCAGGGGCCTATCTAGTCGCGGGCTATGGCTACACCTTC. Translation: CASSAGAYLVAGYGYTF.

The chain carries TRBV10-3 and TRBJ2-5; tentative D call: TRBD1 (6 bases). V lost 0 bases and J 4 bases, leaving 12 bases between the germline ends. The CDR3 sequence is 15 residues long. CDR1 and CDR2 from the germline V gene are ENHRY and SYGVKD. The chain's CDR3 is CAISESAGAVETQYF. Here the CDR3 DNA reads TGTGCCATCAGTGAGTCGGCAGGGGCGGTAGAGACCCAGTACTTC.

In its sample, this clone was seen a few times. V gene TRBV4-3 combines with J gene TRBJ2-1, with no clear D. Germline CDR1 LGHNA, CDR2 YSLEER. This CDR3 region has 16 residues. The germline V and J ends were trimmed by 0 bases and 0 bases, with 9 bases remaining between them. CDR3 amino acids: CASSQDRPSSYNEQFF. The CDR3 DNA is TGCGCCAGCAGCCAAGATAGGCCTAGCTCCTACAATGAGCAGTTCTTC.

This clone was detected a few times. This sample includes further DNA sequences coding for the same CDR3. The chain employs TRBV6-5 and TRBJ1-2; possibly TRBD1 for D (6 bases). The V gene lost 2 bases and the J gene lost 2 bases, with 6 bases spanning the gap. CDR3 size: 13 residues. Germline values: CDR1 MNHEY, CDR2 SVGAGI. In DNA form, the CDR3 reads TGTGCCAGCAGTTACGACAGGAACTATGGCTACACCTTC. It is translated as CASSYDRNYGYTF.

To note about this clone: A read error may produce the germline difference seen at one junction end. Here the CDR3 DNA reads TGTGCCATCAGTGAGTCGGTGGGAGAGACCCAGTACTTC. This gives the protein CAISESVGETQYF. The genes are TRBV6-5 and TRBJ2-5; D ambiguous. The V gene's germline CDR1 is MNHEY and CDR2 SVGAGI. The CDR3 consists of 13 residues.

This clone was seen a handful of times. The rearrangement uses TRBV4-2 and TRBJ2-7, with 11 bases fitting TRBD2. Unmatched junction bases numbered 6, after V lost 0 bases and J lost 5 bases. CDR1 LGHNA and CDR2 YNFKEQ come from the germline V gene. The CDR3 extends over 16 amino acids. The CDR3 spells CASSQDGASGRNEQYF. The CDR3 DNA sequence: TGTGCCAGCAGCCAAGACGGGGCTAGCGGGAGGAACGAGCAGTACTTC.

This clone was seen once. The chain recombines TRBV4-1 with TRBJ1-4; D might be TRBD1 (6 bases). The germline V gene encodes CDR1 MGHRA and CDR2 YSYEKL. Trimming shortened V by 2 bases and J by 9 bases, and 19 bases separated the two germline ends. This CDR3 has 16 amino acids. The CDR3 loop reads CASSQFRKDSEKKLFF. The CDR3, as DNA: TGCGCCAGCAGCCAATTTCGGAAGGACAGTGAGAAAAAACTGTTTTTT.

The chain couples TRBV2 to TRBJ1-5, with 10 bases matching TRBD1. The CDR3 totals 17 residues. From germline, CDR1 is SNHLY and CDR2 FYNNEI. Germline trimming cut 0 bases from V and 6 bases from J; bases unmatched to any gene: 8. The CDR3 is CASSEALGTGVFQPQHF. In DNA form, the CDR3 reads TGTGCCAGCAGTGAAGCGCTGGGGACAGGGGTATTTCAGCCCCAGCATTTT.

J is TRBJ2-5 and V is TRBV18, with D tentatively TRBD2 (5 bases). Trimming left V 5 bases short and J 2 bases short, with 9 bases between. Germline V lookup: CDR1 KGHSH, CDR2 LQKENI. CDR3 size: 13 residues. This CDR3 is CASSLLGQETQYF. The DNA for the CDR3 is TGTGCCAGCTCATTACTAGGACAAGAGACCCAGTACTTC.

This clone was found a few times. This chain joins TRBV4-3 and TRBJ2-1, with 9 bases fitting TRBD1. J gave up 5 bases and V 2 bases, and 7 bases lay outside the gene matches. Germline CDR1 and CDR2: LGHNA and YSLEER. The CDR3 is made up of 16 amino acids. CDR3 sequence reads: CASSQPGTGRHNEQFF. CDR3 sequence (DNA): TGCGCCAGCAGCCAACCCGGGACAGGGCGGCACAATGAGCAGTTCTTC.

This chain joins TRBV7-9 and TRBJ1-1; no clear D. Germline CDR1 is SEHNR and CDR2 is FQNEAQ (reference sequence). V lost 5 bases to trimming and J lost 5 bases, with 15 bases between them. This CDR3 comprises 14 residues. Here the CDR3 reads CASSTLTRTTEAFF. The CDR3 DNA reads TGTGCCAGCAGCACCCTGACCCGGACTACTGAAGCTTTCTTT.

This clone was recorded a few times. V gene TRBV19 combines with J gene TRBJ1-5; weak D call: TRBD1 (6 bases). The CDR3 sequence is 16 residues long. V lost 5 bases, J lost 2 bases, and 16 bases lay in between. The germline CDR1 and CDR2 sequences are LNHDA and SQIVND (reference sequence). CDR3 sequence: CASSPTGGRGNQPQHF. DNA for the CDR3: TGTGCCAGTAGTCCCACGGGGGGGCGCGGCAATCAGCCCCAGCATTTT.

Only a few counts were recorded for this clone. The chain employs TRBV13 and TRBJ2-1, with 9 bases aligning to TRBD1. The junction had 10 bases not matched to a gene; V was cut back by 5 bases and J by 8 bases. The CDR3 contains 15 residues. The V gene's germline CDR1 is PRHDT and CDR2 FYEKMQ (reference sequence). The CDR3 coding sequence is TGTGCCAGCAGCACCAGGGGACAGGGAAATTATGAGCAGTTCTTC. Translation gives CASSTRGQGNYEQFF.

This clone was counted between two and nine times. The chain combines TRBV2 with TRBJ2-7; no clear D gene. CDR3 length: 14 residues. V was pared by 7 bases and J by 0 bases, with 13 bases between. CDR1 SNHLY and CDR2 FYNNEI come from the germline V gene. The CDR3 nucleotides read TGTGCCAGCAATTGGGCCCCGAGCTCCTACGAGCAGTACTTC. Protein: CASNWAPSSYEQYF.